The present entry profiles one T cell receptor beta chain with its context. Its specificity is not known. Unexposed donor CD4+ T cells date from 2011-2018, before the COVID-19 pandemic. After less than 11 days of culture, CD4+ T cells were isolated. Profiling relied on immunoSEQ multiplex PCR, and the TCRdb table lists in-frame clones only, not all of them. The sample records approximately 25,000 clones, about 82% being singletons. The data derive from a study of CD4 T cells in relation to SARS-CoV-2 and coronaviruses. Findings and caveats of the study: Each donor contributed either pre-pandemic or post-infection samples, not both.

This receptor was identified in a human donor in good health. Input material: CD4+ T cells from PBMCs, cultured in vitro.

As DNA, the CDR3 is TGCGCCAGCAGCTTGGGCGGGGGGGCCTACAATGAGCAGTTCTTC. This codes for CASSLGGGAYNEQFF. This chain links TRBV5-1 with TRBJ2-1; 9 bases map to TRBD2. Germline CDR1 SGHRS, CDR2 YFSETQ. This CDR3 is 15 amino acids long. Losses at the gene ends were 0 bases for V and 2 bases for J; bases not matched to a gene: 0.